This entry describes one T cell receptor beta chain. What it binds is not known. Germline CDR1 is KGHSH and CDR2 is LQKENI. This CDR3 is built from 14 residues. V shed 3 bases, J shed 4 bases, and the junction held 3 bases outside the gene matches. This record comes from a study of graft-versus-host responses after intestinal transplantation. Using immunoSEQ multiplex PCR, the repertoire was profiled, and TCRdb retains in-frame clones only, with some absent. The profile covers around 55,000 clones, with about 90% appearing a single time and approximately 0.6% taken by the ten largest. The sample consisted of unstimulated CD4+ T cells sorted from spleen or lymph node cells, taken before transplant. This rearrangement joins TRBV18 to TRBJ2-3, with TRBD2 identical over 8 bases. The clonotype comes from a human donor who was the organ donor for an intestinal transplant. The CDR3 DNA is TGTGCCAGCTCACCGCCGGGACTAGCAGATACGCAGTATTTT. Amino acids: CASSPPGLADTQYF.